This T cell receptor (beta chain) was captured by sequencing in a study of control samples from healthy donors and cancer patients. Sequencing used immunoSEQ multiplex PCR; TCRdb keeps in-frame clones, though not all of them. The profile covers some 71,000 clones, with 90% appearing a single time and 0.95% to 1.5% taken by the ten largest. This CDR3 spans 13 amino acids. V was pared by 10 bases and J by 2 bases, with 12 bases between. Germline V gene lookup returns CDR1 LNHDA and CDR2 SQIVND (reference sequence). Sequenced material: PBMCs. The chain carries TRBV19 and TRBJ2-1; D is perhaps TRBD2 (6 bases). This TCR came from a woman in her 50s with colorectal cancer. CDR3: CATYGGTYNEQFF. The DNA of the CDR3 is TGTGCCACCTATGGGGGGACCTACAATGAGCAGTTCTTC.